This TCR beta chain derives from a study of cytomegalovirus exposure and HLA in healthy donors. Study context: HLA-typed donors contributed approximately 92 million unique TCRs, which were held in an early data release. Of around 400 genotyped donors, 81% grouped in the Caucasian-associated ancestry cluster.

Study results and limitations: A later analysis revealed that TCR association rates differed between HLA loci, peaking at DRB1 and bottoming out at HLA-C. The study found most TCR sequences rare, yet found some public TCRs in many donors.

This clone was observed a handful of times. Its antigen is as yet unknown. From germline, CDR1 is SGHNT and CDR2 YYREEE (reference sequence). The germline V and J ends were trimmed by 1 base and 4 bases, with 14 bases remaining between them. CDR3 length equals 16 residues. PCR used 60 Vbeta primers and 13 Jbeta primers. The assay was immunoSEQ multiplex PCR, and TCRdb's table has in-frame clones only and misses some. The sample contains about 73,000 clones, around two thirds of which appear only once. The sequenced sample was PBMCs. The V gene is TRBV5-4, the J gene TRBJ1-4, with D possibly TRBD1 on 6 matching bases. The TCR originated in a woman in her forties or fifties in good health and CMV-seropositive. CDR3 residues: CASSLISGGGNEKLFF. The DNA for the CDR3 is TGTGCCAGCAGCTTGATCTCGGGGGGCGGTAATGAAAAACTGTTTTTT.